A single sample is the source of the 15 T cell receptor beta chains below, sequenced in a study of blood T cell repertoires in COVID-19. Clones were read by immunoSEQ multiplex PCR, and TCRdb kept only the in-frame ones, dropping some. The sample contains roughly 300,000 clones, approximately 83% of which appear only once. Sequencing was carried out using peripheral blood. The source of these receptors is a human donor in a cohort sampled during active COVID-19.

V is TRBV7-2 and J is TRBJ2-2, with 7 bases that match TRBD1. Losses at the gene ends were 1 base for V and 4 bases for J; bases not matched to a gene: 3. This CDR3 contains 15 residues. The germline V gene encodes CDR1 SGHTA and CDR2 FQGNSA. The CDR3 region is CASSLGQGFTGELFF. The CDR3, as DNA: TGTGCCAGCAGCTTAGGACAGGGCTTCACCGGGGAGCTGTTTTTT.

V usage is TRBV3-1 (or the pseudogene TRBV3-2) and J usage is TRBJ2-7; 9 positions agree with TRBD1. The CDR3 totals 14 residues. V dropped 3 bases and J dropped 6; count of bases not matched to a gene: 6. Germline lookup yields CDR1 LGHDT and CDR2 YNNKEL (reference sequence). The CDR3 sequence is CASSQDRGMGEQYF. The CDR3 region has the DNA TGTGCCAGCAGCCAGGACAGGGGAATGGGCGAGCAGTACTTC.

The rearrangement uses TRBV9 and TRBJ2-6; D is ambiguous. Per the germline V gene, CDR1 is SGDLS and CDR2 is YYNGEE. The CDR3 loop spans 14 amino acids. Trimming took off 0 bases at V and 4 bases at J, with 5 bases between the two ends. Written as DNA, the CDR3 is TGTGCCAGCAGCGTAGACTCCGGGGCCAACGTCCTGACTTTC. Its translation is CASSVDSGANVLTF.

This CDR3 reads CASSKTSGNRETQYF. The CDR3 nucleotides read TGTGCCAGCAGCAAGACTAGCGGGAATAGGGAGACCCAGTACTTC. The chain carries TRBV7-2 and TRBJ2-5, with 11 nucleotides matching TRBD2. This CDR3 is 15 amino acids long. The junction had 7 bases not matched to a gene; V was cut back by 5 bases and J by 5 bases. Germline values: CDR1 SGHTA, CDR2 FQGNSA.

The chain uses TRBV5-6 and TRBJ2-7; a weak D match, TRBD2 (5 bases). Germline V gene lookup returns CDR1 SGHDT and CDR2 YYEEEE. V was cut by 4 bases and J by 2 bases, with 13 bases left in between. The CDR3 runs to 14 residues. The CDR3 DNA is TGTGCCAGCAGCCGCGGGTTACCCGCCTACGAGCAGTACTTC. Its protein is CASSRGLPAYEQYF. Using reference TRBV5-6 and TRBJ2-7 for the parts outside the CDR3, the full variable domain is DAGVTQSPTHLIKTRGQQVTLRCSPKSGHDTVSWYQQALGQGPQFIFQYYEEEERQRGNFPDRFSGHQFPNYSSELNVNALLLGDSALYLCASSRGLPAYEQYFGPGTRLTVT.

The chain uses TRBV24-1 and TRBJ2-1, with a tentative D call TRBD1 (8 bases). Germline V gene sequence: CDR1 KGHDR, CDR2 SFDVKD. This CDR3 is 16 amino acids long. V was cut by 3 bases and J by 8 bases, with 19 bases left in between. DNA for the CDR3: TGTGCCACCAGTGATACAGGGGGGGCTCTTTGGTATGAGCAGTTCTTC. Encoded protein: CATSDTGGALWYEQFF.

V gene TRBV5-1 combines with J gene TRBJ1-1, with 8 bases aligning to TRBD1. The V gene end was trimmed by 1 base and the J gene end by 2 bases; junction bases not matched to a gene: 7. The CDR3 is 16 residues long. Germline assignment: CDR1 SGHRS and CDR2 YFSETQ. The CDR3 loop reads CASSLNRAGGNTEAFF. CDR3 nucleotides: TGCGCCAGCAGCTTGAACCGCGCAGGGGGCAACACTGAAGCTTTCTTT.

The chain joins TRBV28 to TRBJ2-7; D is unresolved. The CDR3 extends over 14 amino acids. The germline V and J ends were trimmed by 5 bases and 3 bases, with 14 bases remaining between them. From germline, CDR1 is MDHEN and CDR2 SYDVKM. The CDR3 bases are TGTGCCAGCAGTCCCATAGCCTCATACTACGAGCAGTACTTC. Protein: CASSPIASYYEQYF.

The J gene is TRBJ2-1, the V gene TRBV7-6; 7 positions match TRBD1. Germline-derived CDR1 and CDR2 are SGHVS and FNYEAQ. Trimming cost V 5 bases and J 0 bases; bases outside gene matches: 19. The CDR3 is 20 residues long. CDR3 region: CASSPRDDIVRGSSYNEQFF. CDR3 DNA sequence: TGTGCCAGCAGCCCCCGGGACGATATAGTCAGGGGGAGCTCCTACAATGAGCAGTTCTTC.

V usage is TRBV5-4 and J usage is TRBJ2-1; D is possibly TRBD2 (6 bases). The germline V and J ends were trimmed by 4 bases and 7 bases, with 21 bases remaining between them. The V gene's germline CDR1 is SGHNT and CDR2 YYREEE (reference sequence). This CDR3 is 16 amino acids long. The chain's CDR3 is CASSGPGRGVGNEQFF. The CDR3 DNA is TGTGCCAGCAGCGGCCCGGGGCGGGGAGTTGGGAATGAGCAGTTCTTC.

This chain joins TRBV6-1 and TRBJ2-7, with 10 bases identical to TRBD2. CDR3 length equals 16 residues. V was clipped by 4 bases and J by 1 base; unmatched bases: 7. Germline V gene lookup returns CDR1 MNHNS and CDR2 SASEGT. In nucleotides, the CDR3 is TGTGCCAGCAGTGGTAGCGGGAGGCGAAATTCCTACGAGCAGTACTTC. This sequence encodes CASSGSGRRNSYEQYF.

In regard to this clone: Other DNA sequences in the sample encode the same CDR3. The V call is TRBV28, the J call TRBJ1-5; no clear D gene. CDR1 and CDR2 (germline): MDHEN, SYDVKM. With 3 bases removed from V and 6 bases from J, the gap between germline ends came to 6 bases. This CDR3 contains 12 residues. CDR3 DNA sequence: TGTGCCAGCAGTTTGTTGCGTCAGCCCCAGCATTTT. It encodes CASSLLRQPQHF.

The rearrangement joins TRBV9 to TRBJ2-7; a weak D match, TRBD1 (5 bases). CDR1 and CDR2 (germline): SGDLS, YYNGEE. This CDR3 comprises 14 residues. V lost 0 bases, J lost 2 bases, and 9 bases lay in between. This CDR3 reads CASSVGPGPYEQYF. CDR3 DNA sequence: TGTGCCAGCAGCGTAGGTCCAGGGCCCTACGAGCAGTACTTC. Drawing the rest from reference TRBV9 and TRBJ2-7, the complete variable domain is DSGVTQTPKHLITATGQRVTLRCSPRSGDLSVYWYQQSLDQGLQFLIQYYNGEERAKGNILERFSAQQFPDLHSELNLSSLELGDSALYFCASSVGPGPYEQYFGPGTRLTVT.

This chain connects TRBV27 to TRBJ1-6; no reliable D call. Trimming pared 3 bases from V and 6 bases from J, leaving 9 bases between. CDR1 and CDR2 from the germline V gene are MNHEY and SMNVEV (reference sequence). The CDR3 has 14 residues. CDR3 residues: CASSLLNTNSPLHF. CDR3 nucleotide sequence: TGTGCCAGCAGTTTGTTAAACACTAATTCACCCCTCCACTTT.

This rearrangement joins TRBV28 to TRBJ2-3, with D unresolved. The V end was cut by 9 bases, the J end by 5 bases, with 15 bases between. Germline CDR1 and CDR2: MDHEN and SYDVKM. The CDR3 extends over 13 amino acids. CDR3 amino acids: CASTADMVDTQYF. The CDR3 nucleotides read TGTGCCAGTACGGCTGACATGGTAGATACGCAGTATTTT. Based on the CDR3 plus reference TRBV28 and TRBJ2-3, the full variable domain is DVKVTQSSRYLVKRTGEKVFLECVQDMDHENMFWYRQDPGLGLRLIYFSYDVKMKEKGDIPEGYSVSREKKERFSLILESASTNQTSMYLCASTADMVDTQYFGPGTRLTVL.